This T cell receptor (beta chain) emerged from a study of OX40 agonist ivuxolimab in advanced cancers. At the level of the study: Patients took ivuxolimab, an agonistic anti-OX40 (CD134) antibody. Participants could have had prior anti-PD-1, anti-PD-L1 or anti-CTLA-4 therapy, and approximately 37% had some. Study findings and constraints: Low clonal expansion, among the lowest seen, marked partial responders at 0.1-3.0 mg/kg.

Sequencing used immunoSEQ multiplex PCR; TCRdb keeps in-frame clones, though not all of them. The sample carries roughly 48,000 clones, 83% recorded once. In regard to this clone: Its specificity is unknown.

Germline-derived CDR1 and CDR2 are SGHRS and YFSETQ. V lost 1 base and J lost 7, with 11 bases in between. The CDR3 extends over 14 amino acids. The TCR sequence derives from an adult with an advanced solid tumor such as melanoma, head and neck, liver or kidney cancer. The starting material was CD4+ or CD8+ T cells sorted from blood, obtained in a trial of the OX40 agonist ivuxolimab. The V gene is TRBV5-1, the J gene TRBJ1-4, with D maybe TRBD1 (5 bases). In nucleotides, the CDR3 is TGCGCCAGCAGCTTGCGGGGGGATCGTGAAAAACTGTTTTTT. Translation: CASSLRGDREKLFF.